A selection of T cell receptor beta chains follows, all from one sample in a study of cytomegalovirus exposure and HLA in healthy donors. The assay was immunoSEQ multiplex PCR, and TCRdb's table has in-frame clones only and misses some. This sample contains roughly 79,000 clones. Sample: PBMCs. The receptors derive from a man aged 25-45 years in good health and CMV-seronegative. Each CDR3 is given with its conserved first and last residue. D genes are given only for firm matches.

j_gene: TRBJ1-4; v_gene: TRBV7-9; d_gene: TRBD1; CDR3aa: CASSWLGQAERLFF; CDR3nt: TGTGCCAGCAGCTGGTTAGGACAGGCGGAAAGACTGTTTTTT
j_gene: TRBJ2-1; v_gene: TRBV25-1; d_gene: TRBD1; CDR3aa: CASSESGRGYNEQFF; CDR3nt: TGTGCCAGCAGTGAATCGGGCAGGGGGTACAATGAGCAGTTCTTC
j_gene: TRBJ2-3; v_gene: TRBV19; d_gene: TRBD2; CDR3aa: CASSIGGLAGRDTQYF; CDR3nt: TGTGCCAGTAGTATAGGGGGGCTAGCGGGACGAGATACGCAGTATTTT
j_gene: TRBJ2-1; v_gene: TRBV9; d_gene: -; CDR3aa: CASSVSRYNEQFF; CDR3nt: TGTGCCAGCAGCGTAAGCAGGTACAATGAGCAGTTCTTC
j_gene: TRBJ2-3; v_gene: TRBV2; d_gene: -; CDR3aa: CASSEVESTDTQYF; CDR3nt: TGTGCCAGCAGTGAAGTGGAGAGCACAGATACGCAGTATTTT
j_gene: TRBJ1-1; v_gene: TRBV6-5; d_gene: TRBD1; CDR3aa: CASSYGQGAFTEAFF; CDR3nt: TGTGCCAGCAGTTACGGCCAGGGGGCGTTCACTGAAGCTTTCTTT
j_gene: TRBJ2-2; v_gene: TRBV6-4; d_gene: TRBD1; CDR3aa: CASSDSRDRGTGELFF; CDR3nt: TGTGCCAGCAGTGACTCCCGGGACAGGGGGACCGGGGAGCTGTTTTTT
j_gene: TRBJ2-7; v_gene: TRBV4-2; d_gene: TRBD2; CDR3aa: CASSQESGSAYEQYF; CDR3nt: TGTGCCAGCAGCCAAGAAAGCGGGAGCGCCTACGAGCAGTACTTC
j_gene: TRBJ1-2; v_gene: TRBV11-2; d_gene: -; CDR3aa: CASSLGVGDGYTF; CDR3nt: TGTGCCAGCAGCTTAGGGGTGGGCGATGGCTACACCTTC
j_gene: TRBJ2-5; v_gene: TRBV7-6; d_gene: -; CDR3aa: CASSSLSSKETQYF; CDR3nt: TGTGCCAGCAGCTCCCTGAGTAGTAAAGAGACCCAGTACTTC
j_gene: TRBJ2-5; v_gene: TRBV2; d_gene: -; CDR3aa: CASIPLRETQYF; CDR3nt: TGTGCCAGCATCCCTCTGCGAGAGACCCAGTACTTC
j_gene: TRBJ1-5; v_gene: TRBV7-2; d_gene: -; CDR3aa: CASSSDNQPQHF; CDR3nt: TGTGCCAGCAGCTCAGACAATCAGCCCCAGCATTTT
j_gene: TRBJ2-1; v_gene: TRBV19; d_gene: TRBD2; CDR3aa: CASSSAAGAPYNEQFF; CDR3nt: TGTGCCAGTAGTTCCGCAGCGGGGGCCCCTTACAATGAGCAGTTCTTC
j_gene: TRBJ1-1; v_gene: TRBV2; d_gene: TRBD1; CDR3aa: CASSESQGANEAFF; CDR3nt: TGTGCCAGCAGTGAATCGCAGGGGGCTAATGAAGCTTTCTTT
j_gene: TRBJ2-3; v_gene: TRBV5-4; d_gene: TRBD2; CDR3aa: CASSSLSGRGFTDTQYF; CDR3nt: TGTGCCAGCAGCTCCCTGTCGGGGCGGGGGTTCACAGATACGCAGTATTTT
j_gene: TRBJ1-5; v_gene: TRBV9; d_gene: -; CDR3aa: CASSVAGAMGQPQHF; CDR3nt: TGTGCCAGCAGCGTAGCAGGGGCCATGGGGCAGCCCCAGCATTTT
j_gene: TRBJ1-1; v_gene: TRBV10-3; d_gene: TRBD1; CDR3aa: CAMTTGRDTEAFF; CDR3nt: TGTGCCATGACGACAGGGCGGGACACTGAAGCTTTCTTT
j_gene: TRBJ2-7; v_gene: TRBV5-6; d_gene: TRBD1; CDR3aa: CASSTRTGDYEQYF; CDR3nt: TGTGCCAGCAGCACCCGGACAGGGGACTACGAGCAGTACTTC
j_gene: TRBJ2-5; v_gene: TRBV4-2; d_gene: -; CDR3aa: CASSQDRVYQETQYF; CDR3nt: TGTGCCAGCAGCCAAGACAGGGTGTACCAAGAGACCCAGTACTTC
j_gene: TRBJ2-3; v_gene: TRBV10-3; d_gene: TRBD2; CDR3aa: CAISEPGTSGGADTQYF; CDR3nt: TGTGCCATCAGTGAGCCAGGGACTAGCGGGGGTGCAGATACGCAGTATTTT
j_gene: TRBJ1-4; v_gene: TRBV4-1; d_gene: TRBD1; CDR3aa: CASSQPWDRVQTNEKLFF; CDR3nt: TGCGCCAGCAGCCAGCCCTGGGACAGGGTTCAGACTAATGAAAAACTGTTTTTT
j_gene: TRBJ1-6; v_gene: TRBV5-4; d_gene: -; CDR3aa: CASSLRDTSSPLHF; CDR3nt: TGTGCCAGCAGCTTACGAGACACTAGTTCACCCCTCCACTTT
j_gene: TRBJ1-1; v_gene: TRBV30; d_gene: -; CDR3aa: CAWSAPYQGLGTEAFF; CDR3nt: TGTGCCTGGAGCGCTCCGTATCAGGGACTGGGGACTGAAGCTTTCTTT
j_gene: TRBJ2-5; v_gene: TRBV5-1; d_gene: TRBD2; CDR3aa: CASSFVISGGAWETQYF; CDR3nt: TGCGCCAGCAGCTTTGTAATCAGCGGGGGGGCCTGGGAGACCCAGTACTTC
j_gene: TRBJ2-7; v_gene: TRBV4-2; d_gene: TRBD1; CDR3aa: CASSQVPGQGAYEQYF; CDR3nt: TGTGCCAGCAGCCAAGTTCCCGGACAGGGGGCGTACGAGCAGTACTTC
j_gene: TRBJ2-1; v_gene: TRBV5-4; d_gene: TRBD2; CDR3aa: CASSLASGRGGYNEQFF; CDR3nt: TGTGCCAGCAGCTTGGCCTCGGGGCGGGGGGGGTACAATGAGCAGTTCTTC
j_gene: TRBJ1-2; v_gene: TRBV30; d_gene: -; CDR3aa: CAWSATGYGYTF; CDR3nt: TGTGCCTGGAGTGCAACAGGGTATGGCTACACCTTC
j_gene: TRBJ2-7; v_gene: TRBV19; d_gene: -; CDR3aa: CATRGGGGYEQYF; CDR3nt: TGTGCCACCCGAGGAGGGGGGGGCTACGAGCAGTACTTC
j_gene: TRBJ2-3; v_gene: TRBV5-1; d_gene: TRBD2; CDR3aa: CASSPETSGRAAQYF; CDR3nt: TGCGCCAGCAGCCCCGAGACTAGCGGGAGAGCGGCGCAGTATTTT
j_gene: TRBJ1-1; v_gene: TRBV29-1; d_gene: -; CDR3aa: CSAVPGGNTEAFF; CDR3nt: TGCAGCGCCGTTCCAGGAGGGAACACTGAAGCTTTCTTT
j_gene: TRBJ1-1; v_gene: TRBV28; d_gene: -; CDR3aa: CASSLWRGTEAFF; CDR3nt: TGTGCCAGCAGTTTATGGAGGGGGACTGAAGCTTTCTTT
j_gene: TRBJ2-7; v_gene: TRBV13; d_gene: TRBD2; CDR3aa: CASSLEREASSYEQYF; CDR3nt: TGTGCCAGCAGCTTAGAGCGGGAGGCGAGCTCCTACGAGCAGTACTTC
j_gene: TRBJ1-2; v_gene: TRBV25-1; d_gene: -; CDR3aa: CASSGRTVYGYTF; CDR3nt: TGTGCCAGCAGTGGGAGGACGGTCTATGGCTACACCTTC
j_gene: TRBJ2-2; v_gene: TRBV5-1; d_gene: TRBD1; CDR3aa: CASSLATGGRHGELFF; CDR3nt: TGCGCCAGCAGCTTGGCAACAGGGGGTCGACACGGGGAGCTGTTTTTT
j_gene: TRBJ2-3; v_gene: TRBV6-5; d_gene: -; CDR3aa: CASSLNPGFGDTQYF; CDR3nt: TGTGCCAGCAGTTTAAACCCAGGGTTTGGAGATACGCAGTATTTT
j_gene: TRBJ2-1; v_gene: TRBV11-3; d_gene: -; CDR3aa: CASSQQQSSYNEQFF; CDR3nt: TGTGCCAGCAGCCAACAACAGAGCTCCTACAATGAGCAGTTCTTC
j_gene: TRBJ2-7; v_gene: TRBV5-6; d_gene: TRBD1; CDR3aa: CASSYETGGDEQYF; CDR3nt: TGTGCCAGCAGCTACGAAACAGGGGGCGACGAGCAGTACTTC